The rows below give T cell receptor beta chains drawn from one sample of a study of T cells in Graves' hyperthyroidism and ophthalmopathy. TCRdb re-analysed the multiplex PCR reads in MiXCR, keeping a single row per CDR3 protein. The data contain under 350,000 distinct CDR3 sequences, roughly 15% of them singletons. Sequences were obtained from blood. The origin of the receptors is a woman in her 40s with Graves' hyperthyroidism. Both conserved end residues are part of each CDR3. A D gene is named only where the DNA matches it firmly. Expanded clones get a size class; other rows say once, few or many, or leave the size out.

d_call,j_call,clone_size,v_call,cdr3_aa,cdr3_nt
.,TRBJ1-4,few,TRBV7-2,CASSLGPWDGVYEKLFF,TGTGCCAGCAGCTTAGGCCCCTGGGACGGAGTGTATGAAAAACTGTTTTTT
.,TRBJ1-6,many,TRBV13,CASSLTGSNSPLHF,TGTGCCAGCAGCCTAACAGGTTCTAATTCACCCCTCCACTTT
.,TRBJ1-2,many,TRBV7-9,CASSKIQGGRGYTF,TGTGCCAGCAGCAAAATACAGGGAGGGCGTGGCTACACCTTC
.,TRBJ2-3,.,TRBV14,CASSQTGSGWADTQYF,TGTGCCAGCAGCCAGACGGGGAGCGGGTGGGCAGATACGCAGTATTTT
.,TRBJ2-4,many,TRBV27,CASRGSGEAKNIQYF,TGTGCCAGCAGGGGGTCCGGTGAAGCCAAAAACATTCAGTACTTC
TRBD1,TRBJ2-1,few,TRBV29-1,CSGVRGQRDEQFF,TGCAGCGGGGTCCGGGGACAGCGAGATGAGCAGTTCTTC
.,TRBJ1-5,many,TRBV28,CASSTNQPQHF,TGTGCCAGCAGCACTAATCAGCCCCAGCATTTT
.,TRBJ2-7,.,TRBV11-2,CASSLEGVSFEQYF,TGTGCCAGCAGCTTAGAGGGGGTATCGTTCGAGCAGTACTTC
.,TRBJ1-5,many,TRBV6-2/TRBV6-3,CASSYTVVQPQHF,TGTGCCAGCAGTTACACGGTAGTTCAGCCCCAGCATTTT
TRBD2,TRBJ2-5,many,TRBV29-1,CSVRKGLADQETQYF,TGCAGCGTCCGGAAGGGACTAGCGGACCAAGAGACCCAGTACTTC
.,TRBJ1-1,.,TRBV20-1,CSASGYGPGSRTEAFF,TGCAGTGCCTCCGGATACGGACCGGGCAGTAGGACTGAAGCTTTCTTT
.,TRBJ2-3,.,TRBV11-2,CASSGLAQYF,TGTGCCAGCAGCGGCCTGGCGCAGTATTTT
TRBD2,TRBJ2-1,.,TRBV5-1,CASGPGTSGNEQFF,TGCGCCAGCGGCCCCGGGACTAGCGGGAATGAGCAGTTCTTC
.,TRBJ1-5,.,TRBV20-1,CSAGGNNQPQHF,TGCAGTGCTGGAGGAAACAATCAGCCCCAGCATTTT
TRBD2,TRBJ2-7,many,TRBV15,CATSRELAGGLDEQYF,TGTGCCACCAGCAGAGAGCTAGCGGGAGGGTTGGACGAGCAGTACTTC
.,TRBJ1-2,many,TRBV6-1,CASTPLSNYGYTF,TGTGCCAGCACCCCCCTGTCTAACTATGGCTACACCTTC
.,TRBJ2-5,many,TRBV6-1,CASSEERETQYF,TGTGCCAGCAGTGAGGAAAGGGAGACCCAGTACTTC
TRBD2,TRBJ2-3,many,TRBV10-3,CAIRGLAVNTQYF,TGTGCCATCAGGGGACTAGCCGTCAATACGCAGTATTTT
.,TRBJ1-5,many,TRBV28,CASNTPGGRNQPQHF,TGTGCCAGCAATACCCCCGGGGGCAGGAATCAGCCCCAGCATTTT
TRBD1,TRBJ2-4,few,TRBV5-5,CASSLVGQGARDIQYF,TGTGCCAGCAGCTTGGTAGGACAGGGGGCTCGGGACATTCAGTACTTC
.,TRBJ1-1,many,TRBV6-1,CASSDPGGRNTEAFF,TGTGCCAGCAGTGACCCCGGGGGAAGAAACACTGAAGCTTTCTTT
.,TRBJ2-7,many,TRBV12-3/TRBV12-4,CASGRESYEQYF,TGTGCCAGCGGGCGGGAATCCTACGAGCAGTACTTC
.,TRBJ2-7,.,TRBV6-5,CASSYGGDAYEQYF,TGTGCCAGCAGTTACGGGGGAGACGCCTACGAGCAGTACTTC
.,TRBJ2-7,many,TRBV27,CASSLSYGYEQYF,TGTGCCAGCAGTTTATCGTACGGGTACGAGCAGTACTTC
.,TRBJ1-2,many,TRBV12-5,CASGLERTYGYTF,TGTGCTAGTGGTTTGGAGAGGACCTATGGCTACACCTTC
.,TRBJ1-4,many,TRBV19,CASSRGGEKLFF,TGTGCCAGCAGTCGGGGAGGGGAAAAACTGTTTTTT
.,TRBJ1-2,.,TRBV18,CASSPVTGSNYGYTF,TGTGCCAGCTCACCCGTGACAGGATCTAACTATGGCTACACCTTC
.,TRBJ2-2,few,TRBV5-8,CASSLATKNTGELFF,TGTGCCAGCAGCTTGGCCACTAAAAACACCGGGGAGCTGTTTTTT